A selection of T cell receptor beta chains follows, all from one sample in a study of vaccination effects on CD4 cells after COVID-19. Some clones are missing from TCRdb's copy, which holds only in-frame ones; the method was immunoSEQ multiplex PCR. The sample holds over 80,000 clones; roughly 80% are singletons and the top ten take about 1.2%. These TCRs are of unknown antigen specificity. This sample comprised CD4+ T cells from PBMCs cultured with HCoV-OC43 spike peptides, obtained after COVID-19 vaccination. These receptors were obtained from a human donor who received a COVID-19 vaccine. CDR3s include the opening cysteine and the closing phenylalanine or tryptophan. A D gene is named only where the DNA matches it firmly. Some rows mark clone size as missing; the rest say once, few, many or name a class of expanded clone.

size | J | D | V | CDR3 | DNA
. | TRBJ1-4 | . | TRBV7-8 | CASSLDRGFSEKLFF | TGTGCCAGCAGCTTAGATCGGGGATTTAGTGAAAAACTGTTTTTT
. | TRBJ1-2 | . | TRBV6-5 | CAIQTDIGGYTF | TGTGCCATCCAAACCGACATCGGGGGCTACACCTTC
. | TRBJ1-6 | . | TRBV5-1 | CASSLIASNSPLHF | TGCGCCAGCAGCTTGATCGCCAGTAATTCACCCCTCCACTTT
. | TRBJ1-2 | TRBD1 | TRBV28 | CASSRPGQTYGYTF | TGTGCCAGCAGCCGACCGGGACAGACCTATGGCTACACCTTC
. | TRBJ2-2 | TRBD1 | TRBV7-3 | CASSPGLGQGDSGELFF | TGTGCCAGCAGCCCCGGATTGGGACAGGGGGACTCCGGGGAGCTGTTTTTT
. | TRBJ2-2 | TRBD1 | TRBV19 | CASRQGRDTGELFF | TGTGCCAGTAGACAGGGGCGAGACACCGGGGAGCTGTTTTTT
. | TRBJ1-2 | TRBD1 | TRBV6-5 | CASSSPGTGTNYGYTF | TGTGCCAGCAGTTCCCCCGGGACAGGTACTAACTATGGCTACACCTTC
. | TRBJ1-4 | . | TRBV6-5 | CASSRAGGEEKLFF | TGTGCCAGCAGCCGCGCAGGCGGGGAGGAAAAACTGTTTTTT
few | TRBJ2-3 | TRBD1 | TRBV5-8 | CASPGTGPTDTQYF | TGTGCCAGCCCCGGGACAGGGCCCACAGATACGCAGTATTTT
. | TRBJ2-2 | TRBD2 | TRBV6-2/TRBV6-3 | CASSYSMIAGGPRTGELFF | TGTGCCAGCAGTTACTCGATGATAGCGGGGGGGCCGCGGACCGGGGAGCTGTTTTTT
. | TRBJ1-5 | . | TRBV2 | CASTASGNQPQHF | TGTGCCTCGACGGCCAGCGGGAATCAGCCCCAGCATTTT
. | TRBJ2-3 | . | TRBV4-2 | CASSQGQTTDTQYF | TGTGCCAGCAGCCAAGGTCAGACCACAGATACGCAGTATTTT
. | TRBJ2-3 | . | TRBV11-2 | CASSSTSRGPTDTQYF | TGTGCCAGCAGCTCAACAAGCCGGGGACCCACAGATACGCAGTATTTT
once | TRBJ2-1 | . | TRBV5-4 | CASSPWSGPLNEQFF | TGTGCCAGCAGCCCCTGGTCGGGACCACTGAATGAGCAGTTCTTC
. | TRBJ2-5 | . | TRBV3-1/TRBV3-2 | CASSQDTGRKTQYF | TGTGCCAGCAGCCAAGATACGGGTAGGAAGACCCAGTACTTC
. | TRBJ1-2 | . | TRBV6-5 | CASSYSSGPSNYGYTF | TGTGCCAGCAGTTATTCCTCGGGACCGTCAAACTATGGCTACACCTTC
. | TRBJ1-6 | . | TRBV21-1 | CASSTGTGYSSPLHF | TGTGCCAGCAGCACAGGGACAGGGTACTCTTCACCCCTCCACTTT
. | TRBJ2-5 | TRBD2 | TRBV9 | CASSPGTSGFETQYF | TGTGCCAGCAGCCCAGGGACTAGCGGGTTCGAGACCCAGTACTTC
. | TRBJ2-2 | . | TRBV4-3 | CASSQDLGGGDDTGELFF | TGCGCCAGCAGCCAAGATCTCGGGGGCGGGGACGACACCGGGGAGCTGTTTTTT
. | TRBJ2-2 | . | TRBV28 | CANYDRNTGELFF | TGTGCCAACTACGACCGGAACACCGGGGAGCTGTTTTTT
. | TRBJ1-5 | TRBD1 | TRBV6-6 | CASSPTGQDRSPQHF | TGTGCCAGCAGTCCGACGGGACAGGATCGCTCGCCCCAGCATTTT
. | TRBJ2-5 | TRBD2 | TRBV9 | CASSVGSGGSETQYF | TGTGCCAGCAGCGTAGGTAGCGGGGGGTCAGAGACCCAGTACTTC
. | TRBJ2-5 | . | TRBV18 | CASSQGLQETQYF | TGTGCCAGCTCACAGGGACTTCAAGAGACCCAGTACTTC
. | TRBJ2-5 | . | TRBV5-8 | CASSLSGVQETQYF | TGTGCCAGCAGCTTATCCGGGGTCCAAGAGACCCAGTACTTC
once | TRBJ1-1 | TRBD1 | TRBV13 | CASSSGQMNTEAFF | TGTGCCAGCAGCTCGGGACAGATGAACACTGAAGCTTTCTTT
few | TRBJ2-5 | . | TRBV5-1 | CASSLFRTRETQYF | TGCGCCAGCAGCTTGTTCCGGACGAGGGAGACCCAGTACTTC
. | TRBJ1-5 | . | TRBV7-9 | CASSLGGTLNQPQHF | TGTGCCAGCAGCTTAGGCGGCACTTTGAATCAGCCCCAGCATTTT
. | TRBJ1-4 | . | TRBV27 | CASSSLTANPEKLFF | TGTGCCAGCAGTTCCTTGACAGCCAATCCTGAAAAACTGTTTTTT
. | TRBJ1-4 | . | TRBV18 | CASSPFGLGTNEKLFF | TGTGCCAGCTCACCATTTGGACTGGGAACTAATGAAAAACTGTTTTTT
. | TRBJ1-2 | . | TRBV12-5 | CASGLDPGYGYTF | TGTGCTAGTGGTTTAGATCCCGGCTATGGCTACACCTTC
. | TRBJ2-1 | . | TRBV7-2 | CASSEREQFF | TGTGCCAGCAGCGAGCGAGAGCAGTTCTTC
. | TRBJ1-2 | . | TRBV28 | CASSLIWGQERYGYTF | TGTGCCAGCAGTTTAATTTGGGGACAAGAACGATATGGCTACACCTTC
many | TRBJ1-5 | . | TRBV5-1 | CASSLEGGQPQHF | TGCGCCAGCAGCTTGGAGGGGGGCCAGCCCCAGCATTTT
. | TRBJ1-1 | . | TRBV28 | CASSPRSGWNTEAFF | TGTGCCAGCAGTCCCCGGAGCGGGTGGAACACTGAAGCTTTCTTT
. | TRBJ2-2 | TRBD1 | TRBV18 | CASSPPKPGGLTGELFF | TGTGCCAGCTCACCACCGAAACCAGGGGGCTTAACCGGGGAGCTGTTTTTT
. | TRBJ2-1 | TRBD1 | TRBV15 | CATSTDRVTYNEQFF | TGTGCCACCAGCACGGACAGGGTAACCTACAATGAGCAGTTCTTC
. | TRBJ1-1 | . | TRBV28 | CASITTWGAEAFF | TGTGCCAGCATCACTACATGGGGGGCTGAAGCTTTCTTT
. | TRBJ2-1 | TRBD1 | TRBV9 | CASSADRGSYNEQFF | TGTGCCAGCAGCGCCGACAGGGGCTCCTACAATGAGCAGTTCTTC
. | TRBJ2-6 | . | TRBV7-3 | CASSEMRAGANVLTF | TGTGCCAGCAGCGAAATGCGGGCTGGGGCCAACGTCCTGACTTTC
. | TRBJ1-3 | TRBD1 | TRBV5-1 | CASSTTGGNSGNTIYF | TGCGCCAGCAGTACTACAGGGGGAAACTCTGGAAACACCATATATTTT
. | TRBJ1-1 | . | TRBV7-2 | CASSLAAALPEAFF | TGTGCCAGCAGCTTAGCCGCGGCCCTCCCCGAAGCTTTCTTT
. | TRBJ1-1 | . | TRBV2 | CASSEALRGDTEAFF | TGTGCCAGCAGTGAAGCGCTTCGAGGTGACACTGAAGCTTTCTTT
. | TRBJ2-3 | TRBD1 | TRBV9 | CASSVEQGADTQYF | TGTGCCAGCAGCGTAGAACAGGGGGCAGATACGCAGTATTTT
. | TRBJ1-5 | . | TRBV2 | CASSDQGSNQPQHF | TGTGCCAGCAGTGATCAGGGGAGCAATCAGCCCCAGCATTTT
. | TRBJ1-2 | TRBD1 | TRBV5-5 | CASSKGQAYGYTF | TGTGCCAGCAGCAAAGGACAGGCGTATGGCTACACCTTC
once | TRBJ2-4 | TRBD2 | TRBV11-3 | CASSLGGLAGKNIQYF | TGTGCCAGCAGCTTAGGGGGACTAGCTGGCAAAAACATTCAGTACTTC
. | TRBJ1-2 | . | TRBV2 | CASSEANQGADTF | TGTGCCAGCAGTGAAGCGAATCAGGGCGCGGACACCTTC
. | TRBJ2-2 | TRBD1 | TRBV6-2/TRBV6-3 | CASSYQDRGRFLGTGELFF | TGTGCCAGCAGTTACCAGGACAGGGGGCGCTTCTTAGGCACCGGGGAGCTGTTTTTT
. | TRBJ1-1 | . | TRBV2 | CASSVVMDTEAFF | TGTGCCAGCAGTGTAGTCATGGACACTGAAGCTTTCTTT